This T cell receptor beta chain came from a study of blood T cell repertoires in COVID-19. Study at large: Donors in the United States, Italy and Spain gave samples during acute or convalescent COVID-19. The cDNA or gDNA used as material had been derived from T cells, B-cell-depleted T cells, or PBMCs.

Authors' processing steps: The authors estimated nucleated cell counts from reference gene primer amplification. Data came from immunoSEQ multiplex PCR; TCRdb stores just in-frame clones and leaves some out. V and J calls and clone size come straight from that table; D and trimming were deduced from the DNA. In the table there are about 200,000 clones, roughly 84% of which are singletons. The CDR3 has 18 amino acids. The V gene's germline CDR1 is MNHEY and CDR2 SMNVEV (reference sequence). The junction had 16 bases not matched to a gene; V was cut back by 10 bases and J by 0 bases. The rearrangement uses TRBV27 and TRBJ2-1, with TRBD2 matching over 9 bases. The specimen was peripheral blood. The clonotype was recovered from a woman between 40 and 55 years old who had recovered from COVID-19. CDR3 in amino acids: CANPGREGQGSSYNEQFF. The CDR3 DNA sequence: TGTGCCAACCCCGGGCGGGAGGGCCAAGGTTCCTCCTACAATGAGCAGTTCTTC.